The clone carrying this TCR beta chain was seen at least ten times. TCRdb called the RACE reads again in MiXCR, with one record for every CDR3 protein. The top ten hold 2% to 2.5% of the sample, which has 370,000 or so distinct CDR3 sequences, approximately 5.1% seen once. J lost 1 base, V lost 4 bases, and 11 bases had no gene match. Germline V gives CDR1 MNHNS, CDR2 SASEGT. CDR3 length: 19 residues. Time point defined: patch test 1, 2 weeks after DPC sensitization. As to treatment: therapeutic diphenylcyclopropenone sensitization with weekly scalp DPC. These data are taken from a study of human T cells and chemical hapten exposure.

The source material was whole blood, sampled in connection with sensitization to the hapten diphenylcyclopropenone (DPC). This chain uses TRBV6-1 with TRBJ1-5; 12 bases agree with TRBD1. The source is a woman in her forties or fifties with alopecia areata. Some clones in this sample may be carry-over from other donors' samples. The CDR3 DNA sequence: TGTGCCAGCAGTGCTTATCCCGGGACAGGGGGCCTGAGCAATCAGCCCCAGCATTTT. Protein: CASSAYPGTGGLSNQPQHF.